The 2 T cell receptor beta chains reported below all come from one sample, sequenced in a study of blood T cell repertoires in COVID-19. TCRdb keeps only in-frame clones here, not all; method: immunoSEQ multiplex PCR. The data show 450,000 to 500,000 clones, 87% seen once. The sample consisted of PBMCs or T cells enriched from blood (not recorded which). The receptors shown here come from a woman aged 18-29 years who had recovered from COVID-19.

This clone was counted once. The chain joins TRBV6-1 to TRBJ1-3; weak D call: TRBD1 (5 bases). Looked up from germline, CDR1 is MNHNS and CDR2 is SASEGT. V lost 3 bases and J 2 bases, leaving 11 bases between the germline ends. There are 15 residues in the CDR3. CDR3 in amino acids: CASSEGRAPGNTIYF. The DNA for the CDR3 is TGTGCCAGCAGTGAGGGCAGGGCCCCTGGAAACACCATATATTTT.

This clone is a singleton in its sample. V and J are TRBV12-5 and TRBJ1-6; D gene ambiguous. The CDR3 loop spans 15 amino acids. The germline gives CDR1 LGHNT, CDR2 FRNRAP. V lost 0 bases and J lost 5, with 8 bases in between. The CDR3 region is CASGLVSGDNSPLHF. Written as DNA, the CDR3 is TGTGCTAGTGGTTTGGTCTCCGGGGATAATTCACCCCTCCACTTT.